This entry lists 10 T cell receptor beta chains sequenced from one sample in a study of T-cell reconstitution after alpha-beta-depleted transplantation in children. As it was prepared, the TCRbeta library received unique molecular identifiers. From the PCR reads, TCRdb called clonotypes with MiXCR, one entry per CDR3 protein. The repertoire holds 490,000 or so distinct CDR3 sequences, with 12% as singletons. Material: PBMCs from the stem cell graft donor, obtained from the stem cell graft. The source is a human donor who donated a stem cell graft to a child with combined immunodeficiency.

The V call is TRBV4-2, the J call TRBJ2-1; TRBD2 aligns across 12 bases. This CDR3 is 16 amino acids long. Germline V gives CDR1 LGHNA, CDR2 YNFKEQ. The V gene end was trimmed by 8 bases and the J gene end by 9 bases; junction bases not matched to a gene: 14. For the CDR3, the DNA is TGTGCCAGCGGGCCTCAGGAGGCTAGCGGGGGGGGTGAGCAGTTCTTC. It specifies CASGPQEASGGGEQFF.

The CDR3 reads CASSIVLGDRGNTEAFF. The CDR3 DNA reads as TGTGCCAGTAGTATAGTCCTGGGGGACAGGGGGAACACTGAAGCTTTCTTT. The chain has TRBV19 and TRBJ1-1; 10 nucleotides align to TRBD1. V trimming: 1 base; J trimming: 1 base; junction bases outside the gene matches: 6. The CDR3 spans 17 residues. Per germline, CDR1 LNHDA and CDR2 SQIVND (reference sequence).

This clonotype appeared many times. The chain carries TRBV6-1 and TRBJ1-1; no reliable D call. Between the trimmed V and J ends, which lost 7 bases and 4 bases, there was a span of 16 bases. CDR1 is MNHNS, CDR2 SASEGT, per germline. This CDR3 spans 14 amino acids. CDR3 sequence: CASKNTHRGTEAFF. DNA for the CDR3: TGTGCCAGCAAAAATACCCATCGGGGCACTGAAGCTTTCTTT.

This clonotype was observed a few times. The V gene is TRBV7-3, the J gene TRBJ2-1; 8 positions match TRBD1. Unmatched junction bases numbered 4, after V lost 0 bases and J lost 9 bases. This CDR3 comprises 14 residues. In germline, CDR1 is SGHTA, CDR2 FQGTGA. The CDR3 nucleotides read TGTGCCAGCAGCTTAACCACGACAGGGGCTGAGCAGTTCTTC. Encoded protein: CASSLTTTGAEQFF.

This clonotype was observed many times. The chain couples TRBV12-3 or TRBV12-4 to TRBJ2-1, with a possible D match to TRBD2 (5 bases). The V end lost 10 bases, the J end lost 1 base, and 17 bases lay between the germline ends. CDR3 length: 15 amino acids. CDR3 DNA: TGTGCCACATCCCCTTCCGGGATTTCCTACAATGAGCAGTTCTTC. Translating it yields CATSPSGISYNEQFF.

This clonotype turned up a few times. The chain couples TRBV7-2 to TRBJ2-5, with D perhaps matching TRBD1 or TRBD2 (5 bases each). The germline CDR1 and CDR2 sequences are SGHTA and FQGNSA. This CDR3 spans 15 amino acids. V gave up 3 bases and J gave up 2 bases, with 13 bases separating them. CDR3 protein: CASSLQGEGQETQYF. The CDR3 region has the DNA TGTGCCAGCAGCTTGCAGGGAGAGGGGCAAGAGACCCAGTACTTC.

This clonotype has more than one count but fewer than ten. The chain employs TRBV3-1 and TRBJ2-7; D not certain. Trimming stripped 4 bases from V and 6 bases from J, with 7 bases between. Germline V gives CDR1 LGHDT, CDR2 YNNKEL (reference sequence). The CDR3 covers 11 residues. This CDR3 is CASSRIFEQYF. In nucleotides, the CDR3 is TGTGCCAGCAGCCGCATATTCGAGCAGTACTTC.

This clonotype was recorded many times. This chain uses TRBV28 with TRBJ2-3; 9 nucleotides align to TRBD2. Per the germline V gene, CDR1 is MDHEN and CDR2 is SYDVKM. This CDR3 contains 15 residues. Trimming removed 5 bases from V and 4 bases from J; junction bases left unmatched: 7. The CDR3 loop is CASSVAGGLADTQYF. The CDR3 DNA is TGTGCCAGCAGTGTGGCGGGGGGGCTAGCAGATACGCAGTATTTT.

This clonotype was counted only a few times. V is TRBV5-1 and J is TRBJ2-2; 10 nucleotides align to TRBD2. There are 15 residues in the CDR3. The V gene's germline CDR1 is SGHRS and CDR2 YFSETQ. V shed 4 bases, J shed 5 bases, and the junction held 5 bases outside the gene matches. CDR3 nucleotide sequence: TGCGCCAGCAGCGCTAGCGGGGGACTGACCGGGGAGCTGTTTTTT. Its protein is CASSASGGLTGELFF. Drawing the rest from reference TRBV5-1 and TRBJ2-2, the complete variable domain is KAGVTQTPRYLIKTRGQQVTLSCSPISGHRSVSWYQQTPGQGLQFLFEYFSETQRNKGNFPGRFSGRQFSNSRSEMNVSTLELGDSALYLCASSASGGLTGELFFGEGSRLTVL.

The rearrangement links TRBV6-1 to TRBJ2-7; no definite D call. V was cut by 4 bases and J by 4 bases, with 14 bases left in between. CDR3 length: 14 residues. CDR1 is MNHNS, CDR2 SASEGT, per germline. CDR3 in amino acids: CASSAPGSEYEQYF. The CDR3 DNA is TGTGCCAGCAGTGCGCCCGGCTCCGAGTACGAGCAGTACTTC.